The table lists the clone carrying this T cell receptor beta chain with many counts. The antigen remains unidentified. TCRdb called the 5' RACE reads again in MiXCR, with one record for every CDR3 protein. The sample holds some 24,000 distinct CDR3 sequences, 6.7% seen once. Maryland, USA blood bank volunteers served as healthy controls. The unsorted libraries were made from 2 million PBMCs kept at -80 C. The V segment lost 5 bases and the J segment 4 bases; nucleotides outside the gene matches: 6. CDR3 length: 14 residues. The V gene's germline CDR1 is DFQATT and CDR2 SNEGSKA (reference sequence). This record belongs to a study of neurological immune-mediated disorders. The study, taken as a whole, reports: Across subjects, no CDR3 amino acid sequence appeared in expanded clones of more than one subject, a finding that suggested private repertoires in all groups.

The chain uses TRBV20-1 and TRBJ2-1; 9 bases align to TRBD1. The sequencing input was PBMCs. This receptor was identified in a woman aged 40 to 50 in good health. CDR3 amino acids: CSAEGTGHYNEQFF. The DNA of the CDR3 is TGCAGTGCTGAGGGGACAGGGCATTACAATGAGCAGTTCTTC.